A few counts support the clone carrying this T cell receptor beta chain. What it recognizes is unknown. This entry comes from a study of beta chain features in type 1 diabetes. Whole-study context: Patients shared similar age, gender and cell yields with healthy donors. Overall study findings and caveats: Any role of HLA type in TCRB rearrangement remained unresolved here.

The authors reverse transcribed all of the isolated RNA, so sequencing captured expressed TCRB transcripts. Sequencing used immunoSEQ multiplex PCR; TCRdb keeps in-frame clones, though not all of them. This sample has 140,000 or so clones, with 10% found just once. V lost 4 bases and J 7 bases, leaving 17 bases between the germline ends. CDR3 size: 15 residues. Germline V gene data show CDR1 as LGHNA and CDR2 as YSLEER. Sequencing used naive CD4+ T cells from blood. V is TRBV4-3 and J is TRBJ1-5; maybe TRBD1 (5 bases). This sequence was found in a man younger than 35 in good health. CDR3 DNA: TGCGCCAGCAGCCTAACCGAACGGGGGGACCAGCCCCAGCATTTT. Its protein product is CASSLTERGDQPQHF.